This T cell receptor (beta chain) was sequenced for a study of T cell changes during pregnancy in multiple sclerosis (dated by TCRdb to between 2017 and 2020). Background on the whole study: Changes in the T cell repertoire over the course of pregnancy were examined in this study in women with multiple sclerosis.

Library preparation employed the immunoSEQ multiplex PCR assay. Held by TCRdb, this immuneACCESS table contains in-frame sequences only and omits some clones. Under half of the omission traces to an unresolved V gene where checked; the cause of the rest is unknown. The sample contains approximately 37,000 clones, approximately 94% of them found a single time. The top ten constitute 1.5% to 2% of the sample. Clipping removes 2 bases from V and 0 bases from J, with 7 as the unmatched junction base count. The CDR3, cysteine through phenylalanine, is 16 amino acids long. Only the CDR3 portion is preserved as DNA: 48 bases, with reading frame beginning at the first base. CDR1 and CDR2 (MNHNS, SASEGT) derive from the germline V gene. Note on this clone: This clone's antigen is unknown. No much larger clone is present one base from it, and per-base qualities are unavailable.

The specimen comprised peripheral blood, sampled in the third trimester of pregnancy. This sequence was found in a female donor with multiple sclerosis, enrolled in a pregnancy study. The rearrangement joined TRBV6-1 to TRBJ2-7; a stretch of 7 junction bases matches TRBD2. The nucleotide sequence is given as TGTGCCAGCAGTGAATCTTGGGGGGGGAGCTCCTACGAGCAGTACTTC. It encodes CASSESWGGSSYEQYF.